Shown below are 25 T cell receptor beta chains from a single sample sequenced in a study of shared T cell receptors in the human thymus. Clones were sequenced by immunoSEQ multiplex PCR, and TCRdb holds only the in-frame ones, with some missing. The top ten hold 0.0094% of the sample, which has hundreds of thousands of clones, more than 70% seen once. In addition, the sample was reused for a study of human thymus T cells.

Source material: thymocytes. These receptors were taken from a boy less than two years old with a congenital heart defect.

The rearrangement links TRBV6-4 to TRBJ1-6, with 12 bases that match TRBD1. Germline trimming cut 4 bases from V and 8 bases from J; bases unmatched to any gene: 3. There are 15 residues in the CDR3. Germline V gene lookup returns CDR1 MRHNA and CDR2 SNTAGT. CDR3 sequence: CASSVGTGGDSPLHF. The CDR3, as DNA: TGTGCCAGCAGTGTCGGGACAGGGGGCGATTCACCCCTCCACTTT.

The chain links TRBV6-1 to TRBJ1-3; D is uncertain. The CDR3 sequence is 15 residues long. The germline CDR1 and CDR2 sequences are MNHNS and SASEGT. The V and J ends lost 4 bases and 0 bases respectively, with 10 bases between them. In nucleotides, the CDR3 is TGTGCCAGCAGTGTAATCTTCGGCTCTGGAAACACCATATATTTT. Its translation is CASSVIFGSGNTIYF.

CDR3 bases: TGTGCCAGCAGTTACGGGGGACAAGACGTCTACGAGCAGTACTTC. Protein: CASSYGGQDVYEQYF. The rearrangement joins TRBV6-5 to TRBJ2-7, with D possibly being TRBD1 (6 bases). V was clipped by 2 bases and J by 3 bases, with 14 bases between them. The CDR3 length is 15 residues. From germline, CDR1 is MNHEY and CDR2 SVGAGI.

This clone was picked up a small number of times. The chain joins TRBV19 to TRBJ1-5; D not certain. The CDR3 is 15 amino acids. The germline gives CDR1 LNHDA, CDR2 SQIVND (reference sequence). Deletions cut 2 bases from V and 3 bases from J, with 11 bases between. CDR3 sequence reads: CASSISPNANQPQHF. CDR3 bases: TGTGCCAGTAGTATAAGCCCAAATGCCAATCAGCCCCAGCATTTT.

The genes are TRBV5-6 and TRBJ1-1, with a weak D call TRBD1 (5 bases). The CDR3 sequence is 14 residues long. The germline V gene has CDR1 SGHDT and CDR2 YYEEEE. V lost 4 bases and J lost 4, with 14 bases in between. CDR3 residues: CASSIDRLSTEAFF. The CDR3, as DNA: TGTGCCAGCAGCATTGACAGACTTAGCACTGAAGCTTTCTTT.

This clone was detected only a few times. The chain couples TRBV25-1 to TRBJ2-1; the match to TRBD2 covers 7 bases. CDR1 and CDR2 (germline): MGHDK, SYGVNS. The length of the CDR3 is 15 residues. V lost 3 bases to trimming and J lost 7 bases; unmatched junction nucleotides: 9. The CDR3 DNA reads TGTGCCAGCAGTGACCTAGCGGAGATTAGGAATGAGCAGTTCTTC. It translates to CASSDLAEIRNEQFF.

The rearrangement uses TRBV7-9 and TRBJ1-2; D is unclear. This CDR3 region has 13 residues. V was trimmed by 10 bases and J by 4 bases, leaving 16 bases between them. Germline V CDR1 and CDR2: SEHNR, FQNEAQ (reference sequence). The CDR3, as DNA: TGTGCCACTAGAGGGCCATCCGGCTATGGCTACACCTTC. This sequence encodes CATRGPSGYGYTF.

V is TRBV5-6 and J is TRBJ2-5, with D perhaps matching TRBD1 (5 bases). This CDR3 has 14 amino acids. Between the trimmed V and J ends, which lost 1 base and 3 bases, there was a span of 10 bases. CDR1 and CDR2 from the germline V gene are SGHDT and YYEEEE. CDR3 DNA sequence: TGTGCCAGCAGCTTGCTGGACACCGAAGAGACCCAGTACTTC. It codes for CASSLLDTEETQYF.

This sequence joins TRBV2 and TRBJ2-2; D not resolved. V lost 7 bases and J lost 6, with 6 bases in between. The CDR3 is 11 amino acids. Germline CDR1 is SNHLY and CDR2 is FYNNEI. DNA for the CDR3: TGTGCCAGCACCCTCCCCGGGGAGCTGTTTTTT. It specifies CASTLPGELFF.

The chain uses TRBV28 and TRBJ2-7, with TRBD2 matching 13 bases. CDR1 and CDR2 from the germline V gene are MDHEN and SYDVKM. The length of the CDR3 is 18 residues. Unmatched junction bases numbered 11, after V lost 6 bases and J lost 0 bases. The CDR3 region has the DNA TGTGCCAGCAGCGCCGGGACTAGCGGGGAGAAGGTCTCCTACGAGCAGTACTTC. Its translation: CASSAGTSGEKVSYEQYF.

CDR3 region: CASSPTQDRGPPNEQFF. The CDR3 bases are TGTGCCAGCAGCCCGACTCAAGACAGGGGGCCACCAAATGAGCAGTTCTTC. The genes are TRBV14 and TRBJ2-1, with 10 bases identical to TRBD1. The germline CDR1 and CDR2 sequences are SGHDN and FVKESK. V dropped 4 bases and J dropped 7; count of bases not matched to a gene: 13. The CDR3 covers 17 residues.

The chain joins TRBV2 to TRBJ2-1; D remains ambiguous. The CDR3 has 12 residues. V dropped 5 bases and J dropped 8 bases, with 10 bases sitting between them. The germline CDR1 and CDR2 sequences are SNHLY and FYNNEI. The CDR3 reads CASSIGLHEQFF. Written as DNA, the CDR3 is TGTGCCAGCAGTATCGGTCTACATGAGCAGTTCTTC.

This chain's CDR3 is CASSPAGKEAFF. DNA for the CDR3: TGTGCCAGCTCACCCGCGGGGAAGGAAGCTTTCTTT. The chain combines TRBV18 with TRBJ1-1, with D unresolved. V dropped 3 bases and J dropped 8 bases, with 10 bases sitting between them. Germline lookup yields CDR1 KGHSH and CDR2 LQKENI. This CDR3 comprises 12 residues.

This clone is a singleton in its sample. The CDR3 loop is CASSGWTGNEQFF. CDR3 nucleotide sequence: TGTGCCAGCAGTGGATGGACAGGGAATGAGCAGTTCTTC. The chain uses TRBV6-5 and TRBJ2-1; 8 bases align to TRBD1. CDR1 and CDR2 from the germline V gene are MNHEY and SVGAGI. The CDR3 loop spans 13 amino acids. Trimming cost V 5 bases and J 7 bases; bases outside gene matches: 4.

The chain links TRBV27 to TRBJ1-1, with D possibly being TRBD1 (5 bases). V lost 7 bases, J lost 4 bases, and 19 bases lay in between. Germline-derived CDR1 and CDR2 are MNHEY and SMNVEV (reference sequence). This CDR3 has 15 amino acids. The CDR3 spells CASKRVGREGTEAFF. Written as DNA, the CDR3 is TGTGCCAGCAAAAGGGTGGGCAGGGAAGGCACTGAAGCTTTCTTT.

The chain combines TRBV5-5 with TRBJ2-7, with D perhaps matching TRBD2 (5 bases). V lost 6 bases and J 6 bases, leaving 16 bases between the germline ends. This CDR3 has 13 residues. Germline V gives CDR1 SGHKS, CDR2 YYEKEE (reference sequence). The CDR3 DNA reads TGTGCCAGCACCAAAGGTCTAGCTGGCGAGCAGTACTTC. This translates into CASTKGLAGEQYF.

The chain uses TRBV9 and TRBJ2-3; 11 nucleotides agree with TRBD2. CDR1 and CDR2 from the germline V gene are SGDLS and YYNGEE. The J segment lost 1 base and the V segment lost 4 bases, leaving 5 bases of the junction unmatched. The CDR3 length is 16 residues. For the CDR3, the DNA is TGTGCCAGCAGCTCGCTGACTAGCGGGGGCACAGATACGCAGTATTTT. Protein sequence: CASSSLTSGGTDTQYF. The full variable domain, rest sourced from reference TRBV9 and TRBJ2-3, is DSGVTQTPKHLITATGQRVTLRCSPRSGDLSVYWYQQSLDQGLQFLIQYYNGEERAKGNILERFSAQQFPDLHSELNLSSLELGDSALYFCASSSLTSGGTDTQYFGPGTRLTVL.

The J gene is TRBJ2-1, the V gene TRBV7-9; 11 bases fit TRBD2. Per germline, CDR1 SEHNR and CDR2 FQNEAQ (reference sequence). The CDR3 totals 15 residues. After removal of 6 bases from V and 8 bases from J, the junction contained 9 bases not matched to a gene. CDR3 sequence: CASSLSGRAIYEQFF. CDR3 bases: TGTGCCAGCAGTCTTAGCGGGAGGGCCATCTATGAGCAGTTCTTC.

The rearrangement links TRBV5-6 to TRBJ2-7, with a weak D call TRBD1 (6 bases). The CDR3 sequence is 17 residues long. From germline, CDR1 is SGHDT and CDR2 YYEEEE. V lost 0 bases to trimming and J lost 7 bases, with 23 bases between them. CDR3 DNA: TGTGCCAGCAGCTTGGGGGGTAAACAGGGCGTCTCAGGAGAGCAGTACTTC. Translating it yields CASSLGGKQGVSGEQYF.

This clone has a single count. The gene calls are TRBV5-6 and TRBJ2-7; the D gene is possibly TRBD2 (6 bases). The CDR3 consists of 14 residues. The V end was cut by 4 bases, the J end by 4 bases, with 15 bases between. Germline-derived CDR1 and CDR2 are SGHDT and YYEEEE. DNA for the CDR3: TGTGCCAGCAGCGCCTCGGGACTCTGGTACGAGCAGTACTTC. Translation gives CASSASGLWYEQYF.

This rearrangement joins TRBV5-1 to TRBJ2-7; the match to TRBD2 covers 13 bases. The V gene end was trimmed by 0 bases and the J gene end by 0 bases; junction bases not matched to a gene: 3. This CDR3 spans 17 amino acids. Germline V gene sequence: CDR1 SGHRS, CDR2 YFSETQ. CDR3 DNA sequence: TGCGCCAGCAGCTTGGTACTAGCGGGGGGGACCTCCTACGAGCAGTACTTC. Its protein is CASSLVLAGGTSYEQYF.

This chain joins TRBV7-6 and TRBJ2-1, with a weak D call TRBD1 (5 bases). This CDR3 comprises 16 residues. CDR1 is SGHVS and CDR2 is FNYEAQ in the germline V gene. Trimming took off 4 bases at V and 6 bases at J, with 19 bases between the two ends. The CDR3 protein is CASSSAVDRPSNEQFF. The CDR3 region has the DNA TGTGCCAGCAGCTCGGCAGTCGACAGACCTTCCAATGAGCAGTTCTTC.

This chain connects TRBV28 to TRBJ2-7; 8 bases map to TRBD1. V dropped 6 bases and J dropped 4; count of bases not matched to a gene: 2. The CDR3 length is 12 residues. CDR1 and CDR2 (germline): MDHEN, SYDVKM. Here the CDR3 reads CASSRGQYEQYF. In DNA form, the CDR3 reads TGTGCCAGCAGCAGGGGGCAGTACGAGCAGTACTTC.

The chain combines TRBV4-1 with TRBJ2-1; a possible D gene is TRBD1 (6 bases). The CDR3 spans 13 residues. Deletions cut 5 bases from V and 9 bases from J, with 14 bases between. Germline V gene sequence: CDR1 MGHRA, CDR2 YSYEKL. The CDR3 here is CASSYRLGAEQFF. As DNA, the CDR3 is TGCGCCAGCAGCTACCGACTGGGGGCTGAGCAGTTCTTC.

The chain links TRBV9 to TRBJ2-5; 7 bases fit TRBD2. The V gene's germline CDR1 is SGDLS and CDR2 YYNGEE. The CDR3 runs to 14 residues. The V and J ends lost 4 bases and 4 bases, in that order; junction bases with no gene match: 7. The CDR3 loop is CASSPAGVGETQYF. The CDR3 coding sequence is TGTGCCAGCAGCCCCGCGGGGGTAGGAGAGACCCAGTACTTC.